These T cell receptor beta chains were read from a single sample in a study of blood T cell repertoires in COVID-19. Profiling relied on immunoSEQ multiplex PCR, and the TCRdb table lists in-frame clones only, not all of them. The top ten hold 8.5% of the sample, which has tens of thousands of clones, under 95% seen once. What was sequenced was peripheral blood. The origin of the receptors is a human donor in a cohort sampled during active COVID-19. The CDR3 runs from the conserved cysteine through the conserved F or W. D genes are given only for firm matches. Only some rows state a clone size, as once, few, many or a class for expanded clones.

cdr3_aa cdr3_nt d_call clone_size j_call v_call
CASSPGLAGGYEQYF TGTGCCAGCAGCCCCGGACTAGCGGGTGGGTACGAGCAGTACTTC TRBD2 . TRBJ2-7 TRBV9
CASSIRTGDPYEQYF TGTGCCAGTAGTATAAGGACAGGGGACCCCTACGAGCAGTACTTC TRBD1 . TRBJ2-7 TRBV19
CASSFSRARGETQYF TGTGCCAGCAGTTTCTCGCGGGCCAGGGGGGAGACCCAGTACTTC TRBD1 once TRBJ2-5 TRBV28
CASSSLKGYNEQFF TGTGCCAGCAGCTCCCTGAAGGGGTACAATGAGCAGTTCTTC . . TRBJ2-1 TRBV11-2
CASSPDRQGAYEQYF TGTGCCAGCAGCCCTGACCGACAGGGGGCTTACGAGCAGTACTTC TRBD1 . TRBJ2-7 TRBV28
CASIWSQGTEAFF TGCGCCAGCATCTGGTCCCAGGGGACTGAAGCTTTCTTT . . TRBJ1-1 TRBV10-2
CASSFPPGSMNTEAFF TGTGCCAGCAGTTTCCCCCCAGGCAGCATGAACACTGAAGCTTTCTTT . once TRBJ1-1 TRBV28
CASRGTGESAFF TGTGCCAGCAGGGGGACGGGGGAGTCAGCTTTCTTT . . TRBJ1-1 TRBV27
CASSLRGLDRGPYEQYF TGTGCCAGCAGCTTACGGGGCCTAGACAGGGGGCCCTACGAGCAGTACTTC TRBD1 . TRBJ2-7 TRBV7-2
CASSQQGTHEQYF TGTGCCAGCAGTCAACAGGGAACCCACGAGCAGTACTTC . . TRBJ2-7 TRBV12-3/TRBV12-4
CASNYRGAGTEAFF TGTGCCAGCAATTACAGGGGCGCGGGCACTGAAGCTTTCTTT TRBD1 . TRBJ1-1 TRBV27
CASSPAPGVIDGYTF TGTGCCAGCAGCCCAGCCCCAGGGGTTATCGATGGCTACACCTTC . once TRBJ1-2 TRBV13
CASSPTGRQRNTEAFF TGCGCCAGCAGCCCTACAGGTAGGCAGCGGAACACTGAAGCTTTCTTT . . TRBJ1-1 TRBV4-1
CASSYTGTEDGYTF TGTGCCAGCAGTTACACGGGGACAGAAGATGGCTACACCTTC TRBD1 . TRBJ1-2 TRBV6-2/TRBV6-3
CASSLVPETRVGAEAFF TGTGCCAGCAGCTTAGTTCCCGAAACTAGGGTTGGCGCTGAAGCTTTCTTT . . TRBJ1-1 TRBV11-2